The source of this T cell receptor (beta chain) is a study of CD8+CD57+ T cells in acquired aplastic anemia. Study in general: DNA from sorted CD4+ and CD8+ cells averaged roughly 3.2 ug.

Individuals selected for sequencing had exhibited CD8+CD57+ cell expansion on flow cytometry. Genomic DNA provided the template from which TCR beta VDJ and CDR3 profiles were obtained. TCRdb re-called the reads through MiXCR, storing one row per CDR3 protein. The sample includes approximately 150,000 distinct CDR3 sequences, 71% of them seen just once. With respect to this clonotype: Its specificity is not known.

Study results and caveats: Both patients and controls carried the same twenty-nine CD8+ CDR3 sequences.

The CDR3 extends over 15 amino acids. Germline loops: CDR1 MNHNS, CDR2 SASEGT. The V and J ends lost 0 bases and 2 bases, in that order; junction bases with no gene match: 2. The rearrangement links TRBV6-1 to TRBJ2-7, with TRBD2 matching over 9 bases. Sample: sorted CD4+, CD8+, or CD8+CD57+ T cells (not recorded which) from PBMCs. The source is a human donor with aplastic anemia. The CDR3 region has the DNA TGTGCCAGCAGTGAAGCTGGCGGGGGGGCCTACGAGCAGTACTTC. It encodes CASSEAGGGAYEQYF.